This TCR beta chain was observed in a study of blood T cell repertoires in COVID-19. CDR1 is SGHVS and CDR2 is FQNEAQ in the germline V gene. The CDR3 is 14 residues long. V was trimmed by 4 bases and J by 2 bases, leaving 12 bases between them. Profiling relied on immunoSEQ multiplex PCR, and the TCRdb table lists in-frame clones only, not all of them. The sample includes about 59,000 clones, around 80% of them seen just once. This chain uses TRBV7-8 with TRBJ2-7; perhaps TRBD2 as D (5 bases). Input material: peripheral blood. This receptor was identified in a man in his sixties with acute or convalescent COVID-19. The CDR3 nucleotides are TGTGCCAGCAGCTCCTACGGAGGCCCCTACGAGCAGTACTTC. Protein: CASSSYGGPYEQYF.